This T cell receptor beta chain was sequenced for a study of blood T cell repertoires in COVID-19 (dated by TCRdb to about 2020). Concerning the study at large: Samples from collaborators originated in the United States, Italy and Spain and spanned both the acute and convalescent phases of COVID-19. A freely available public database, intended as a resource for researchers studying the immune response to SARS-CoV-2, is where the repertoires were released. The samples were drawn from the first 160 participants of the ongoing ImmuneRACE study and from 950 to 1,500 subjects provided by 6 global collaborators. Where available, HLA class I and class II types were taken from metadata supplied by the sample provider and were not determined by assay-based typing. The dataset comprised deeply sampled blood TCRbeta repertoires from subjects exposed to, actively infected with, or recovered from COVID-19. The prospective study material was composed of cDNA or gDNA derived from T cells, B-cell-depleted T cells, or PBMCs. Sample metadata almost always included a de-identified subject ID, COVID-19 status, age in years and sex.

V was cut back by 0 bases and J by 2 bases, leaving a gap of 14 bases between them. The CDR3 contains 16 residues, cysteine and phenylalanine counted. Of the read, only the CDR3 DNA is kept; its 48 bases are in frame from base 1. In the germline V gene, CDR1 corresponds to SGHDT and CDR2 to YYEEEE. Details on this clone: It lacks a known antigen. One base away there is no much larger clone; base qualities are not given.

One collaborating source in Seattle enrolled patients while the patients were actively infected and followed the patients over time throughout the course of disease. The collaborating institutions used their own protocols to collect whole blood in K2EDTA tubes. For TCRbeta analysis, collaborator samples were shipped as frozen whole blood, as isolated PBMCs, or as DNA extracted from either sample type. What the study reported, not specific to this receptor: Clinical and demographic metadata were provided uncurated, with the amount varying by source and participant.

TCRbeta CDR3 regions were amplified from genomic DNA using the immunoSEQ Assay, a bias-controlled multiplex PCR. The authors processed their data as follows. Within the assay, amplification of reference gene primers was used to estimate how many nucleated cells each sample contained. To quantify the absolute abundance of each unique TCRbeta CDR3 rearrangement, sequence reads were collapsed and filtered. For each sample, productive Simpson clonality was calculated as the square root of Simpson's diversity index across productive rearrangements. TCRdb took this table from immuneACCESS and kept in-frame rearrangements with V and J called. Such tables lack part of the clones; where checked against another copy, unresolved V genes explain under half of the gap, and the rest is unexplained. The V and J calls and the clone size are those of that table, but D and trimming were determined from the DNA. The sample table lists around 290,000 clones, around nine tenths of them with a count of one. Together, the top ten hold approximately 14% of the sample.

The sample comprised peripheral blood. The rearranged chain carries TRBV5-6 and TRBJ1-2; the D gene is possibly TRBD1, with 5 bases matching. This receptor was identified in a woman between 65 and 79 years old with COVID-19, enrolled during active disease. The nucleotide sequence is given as TGTGCCAGCAGCTTGGTGGACATCCAATTAAACTATGGCTACACCTTC. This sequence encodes CASSLVDIQLNYGYTF.